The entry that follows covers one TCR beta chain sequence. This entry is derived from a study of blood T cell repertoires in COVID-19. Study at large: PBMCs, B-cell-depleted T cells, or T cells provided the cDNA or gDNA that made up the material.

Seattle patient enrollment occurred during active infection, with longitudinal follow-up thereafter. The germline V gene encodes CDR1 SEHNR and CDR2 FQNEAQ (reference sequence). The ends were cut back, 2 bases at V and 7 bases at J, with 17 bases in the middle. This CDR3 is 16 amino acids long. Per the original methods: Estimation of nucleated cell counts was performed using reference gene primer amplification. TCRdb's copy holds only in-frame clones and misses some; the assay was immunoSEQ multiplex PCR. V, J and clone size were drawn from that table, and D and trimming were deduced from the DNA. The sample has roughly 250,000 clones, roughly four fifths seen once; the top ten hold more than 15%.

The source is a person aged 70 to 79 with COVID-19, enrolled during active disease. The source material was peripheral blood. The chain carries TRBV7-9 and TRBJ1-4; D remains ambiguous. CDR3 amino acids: CASSLYPGEFIEKLFF. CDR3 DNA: TGTGCCAGCAGCTTATACCCCGGGGAATTTATTGAAAAACTGTTTTTT.